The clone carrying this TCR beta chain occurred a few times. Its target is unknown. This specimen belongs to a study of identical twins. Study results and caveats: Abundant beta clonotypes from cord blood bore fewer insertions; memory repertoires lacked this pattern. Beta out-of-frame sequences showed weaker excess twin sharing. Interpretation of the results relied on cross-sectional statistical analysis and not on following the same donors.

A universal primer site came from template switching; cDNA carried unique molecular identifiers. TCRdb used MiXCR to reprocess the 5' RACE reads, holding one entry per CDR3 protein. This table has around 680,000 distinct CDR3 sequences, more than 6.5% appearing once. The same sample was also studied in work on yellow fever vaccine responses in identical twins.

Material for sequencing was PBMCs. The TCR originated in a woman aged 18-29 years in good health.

The chain's CDR3 is CASSGLAGGRETQYF. The CDR3 nucleotides are TGTGCCAGCAGCGGACTAGCGGGGGGGCGGGAGACCCAGTACTTC. This rearrangement joins TRBV6-1 to TRBJ2-5; 15 bases map to TRBD2. Germline loops: CDR1 MNHNS, CDR2 SASEGT. The CDR3 totals 15 residues. Trimming removed 6 bases from V and 5 bases from J; junction bases left unmatched: 4.